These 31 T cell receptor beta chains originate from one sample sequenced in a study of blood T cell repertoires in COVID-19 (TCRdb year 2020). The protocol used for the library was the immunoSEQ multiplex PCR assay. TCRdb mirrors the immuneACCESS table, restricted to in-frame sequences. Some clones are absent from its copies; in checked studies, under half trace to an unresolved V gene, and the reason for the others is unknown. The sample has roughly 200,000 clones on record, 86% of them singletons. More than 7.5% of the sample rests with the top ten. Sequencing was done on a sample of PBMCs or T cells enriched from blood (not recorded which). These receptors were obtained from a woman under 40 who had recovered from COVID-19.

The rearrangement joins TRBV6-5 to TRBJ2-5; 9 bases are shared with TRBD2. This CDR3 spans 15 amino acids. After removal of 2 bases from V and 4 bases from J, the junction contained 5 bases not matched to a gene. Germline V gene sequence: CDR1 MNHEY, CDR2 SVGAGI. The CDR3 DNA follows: TGTGCCAGCAGTTACCCATCGACTAGCGGAGAGACCCAGTACTTC. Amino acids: CASSYPSTSGETQYF.

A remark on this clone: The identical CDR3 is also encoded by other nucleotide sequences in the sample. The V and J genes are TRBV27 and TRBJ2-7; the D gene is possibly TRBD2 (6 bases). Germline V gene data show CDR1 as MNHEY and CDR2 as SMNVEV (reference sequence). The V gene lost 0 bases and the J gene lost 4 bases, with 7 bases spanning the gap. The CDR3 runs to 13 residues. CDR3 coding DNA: TGTGCCAGCAGTTTATCGGCGGGGTACGAGCAGTACTTC. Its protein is CASSLSAGYEQYF.

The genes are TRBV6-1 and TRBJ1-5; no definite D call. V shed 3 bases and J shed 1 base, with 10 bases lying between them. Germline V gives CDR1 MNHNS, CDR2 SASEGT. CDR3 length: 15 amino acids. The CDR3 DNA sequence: TGTGCCAGCAGTGATCGCAGGAACAGCAATCAGCCCCAGCATTTT. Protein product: CASSDRRNSNQPQHF.

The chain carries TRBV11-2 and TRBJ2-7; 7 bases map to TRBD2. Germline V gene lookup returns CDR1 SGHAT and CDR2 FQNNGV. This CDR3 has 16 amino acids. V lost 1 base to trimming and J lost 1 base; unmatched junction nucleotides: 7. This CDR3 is CASSLGLADKSYEQYF. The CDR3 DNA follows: TGTGCCAGCAGCTTAGGGCTAGCGGACAAATCCTACGAGCAGTACTTC. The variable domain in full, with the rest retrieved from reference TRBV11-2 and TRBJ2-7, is EAGVAQSPRYKIIEKRQSVAFWCNPISGHATLYWYQQILGQGPKLLIQFQNNGVVDDSQLPKDRFSAERLKGVDSTLKIQPAKLEDSAVYLCASSLGLADKSYEQYFGPGTRLTVT.

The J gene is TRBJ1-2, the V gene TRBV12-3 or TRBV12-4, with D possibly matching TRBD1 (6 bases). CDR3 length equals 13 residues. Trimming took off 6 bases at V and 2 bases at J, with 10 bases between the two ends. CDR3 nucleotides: TGTGCCAGCAGCCCCGGACAGAACTATGGCTACACCTTC. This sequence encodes CASSPGQNYGYTF.

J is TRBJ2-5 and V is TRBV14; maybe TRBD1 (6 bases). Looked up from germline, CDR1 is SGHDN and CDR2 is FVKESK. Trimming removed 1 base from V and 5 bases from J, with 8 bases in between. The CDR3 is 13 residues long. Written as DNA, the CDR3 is TGTGCCAGCAGCCAAGTTAGGGGGGAGACCCAGTACTTC. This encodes CASSQVRGETQYF.

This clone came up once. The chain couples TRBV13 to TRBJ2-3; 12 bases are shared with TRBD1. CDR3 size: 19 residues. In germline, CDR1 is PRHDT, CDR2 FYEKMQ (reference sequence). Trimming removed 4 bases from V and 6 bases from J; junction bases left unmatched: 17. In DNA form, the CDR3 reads TGTGCCAGCAGCTCAGCCGGGACAGGGGGCGCTCCCCCCACCGATACGCAGTATTTT. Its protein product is CASSSAGTGGAPPTDTQYF.

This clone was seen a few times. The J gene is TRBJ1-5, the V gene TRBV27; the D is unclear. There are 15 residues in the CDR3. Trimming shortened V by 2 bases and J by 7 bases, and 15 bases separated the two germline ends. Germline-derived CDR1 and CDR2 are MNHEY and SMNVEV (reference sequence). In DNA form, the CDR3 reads TGTGCCAGCAGTTTACGGGAGGGAGGTGGACAGCCCCAGCATTTT. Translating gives CASSLREGGGQPQHF.

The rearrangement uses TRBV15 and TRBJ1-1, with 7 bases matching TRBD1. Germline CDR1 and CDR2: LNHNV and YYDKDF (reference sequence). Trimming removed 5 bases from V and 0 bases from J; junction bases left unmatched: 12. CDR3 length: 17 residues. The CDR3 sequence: CATSELTGSFLNTEAFF. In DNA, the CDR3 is TGTGCCACCAGCGAACTGACAGGGTCATTCCTGAACACTGAAGCTTTCTTT.

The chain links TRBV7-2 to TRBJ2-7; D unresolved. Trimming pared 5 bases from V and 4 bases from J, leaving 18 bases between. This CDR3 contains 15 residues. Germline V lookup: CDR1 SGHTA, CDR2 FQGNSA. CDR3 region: CASSAYTGFGYEQYF. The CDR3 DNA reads TGTGCCAGCAGCGCCTATACGGGTTTTGGTTACGAGCAGTACTTC. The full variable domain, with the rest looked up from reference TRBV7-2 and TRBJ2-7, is GAGVSQSPSNKVTEKGKDVELRCDPISGHTALYWYRQSLGQGLEFLIYFQGNSAPDKSGLPSDRFSAERTGGSVSTLTIQRTQQEDSAVYLCASSAYTGFGYEQYFGPGTRLTVT.

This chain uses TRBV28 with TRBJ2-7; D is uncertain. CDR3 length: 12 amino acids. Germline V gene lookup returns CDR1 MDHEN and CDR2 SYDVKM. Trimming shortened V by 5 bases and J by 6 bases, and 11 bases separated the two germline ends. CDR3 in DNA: TGTGCCAGCAGTCGACTCCGGTCCGAGCAGTACTTC. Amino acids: CASSRLRSEQYF.

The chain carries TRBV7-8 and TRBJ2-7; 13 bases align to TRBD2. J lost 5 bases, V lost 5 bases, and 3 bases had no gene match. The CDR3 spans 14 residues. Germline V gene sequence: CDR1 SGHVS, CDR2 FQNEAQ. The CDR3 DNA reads TGTGCCAGCAGCCCCGGGACTAGCGGGAACGAGCAGTACTTC. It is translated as CASSPGTSGNEQYF. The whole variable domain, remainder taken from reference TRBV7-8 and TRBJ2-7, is GAGVSQSPRYKVAKRGQDVALRCDPISGHVSLFWYQQALGQGPEFLTYFQNEAQLDKSGLPSDRFFAERPEGSVSTLKIQRTQQEDSAVYLCASSPGTSGNEQYFGPGTRLTVT.

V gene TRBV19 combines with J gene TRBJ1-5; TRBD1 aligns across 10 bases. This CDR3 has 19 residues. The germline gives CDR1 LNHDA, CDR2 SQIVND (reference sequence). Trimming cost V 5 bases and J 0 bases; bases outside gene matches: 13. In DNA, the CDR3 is TGTGCCAGTAGTCACTCCGGGACAGGGGATCTTAATAGCAATCAGCCCCAGCATTTT. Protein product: CASSHSGTGDLNSNQPQHF.

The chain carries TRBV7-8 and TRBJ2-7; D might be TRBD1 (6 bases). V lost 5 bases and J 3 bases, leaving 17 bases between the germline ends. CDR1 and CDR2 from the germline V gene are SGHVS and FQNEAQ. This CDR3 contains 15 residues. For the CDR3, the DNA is TGTGCCAGCAGCCATGCAGGGGCAGGGAGCTACGAGCAGTACTTC. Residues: CASSHAGAGSYEQYF.

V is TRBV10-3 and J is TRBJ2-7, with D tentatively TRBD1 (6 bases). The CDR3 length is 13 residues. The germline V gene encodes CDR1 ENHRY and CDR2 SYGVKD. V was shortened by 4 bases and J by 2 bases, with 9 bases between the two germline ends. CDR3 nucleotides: TGTGCCATCAGTGCTGGGGACACCTACGAGCAGTACTTC. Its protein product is CAISAGDTYEQYF.

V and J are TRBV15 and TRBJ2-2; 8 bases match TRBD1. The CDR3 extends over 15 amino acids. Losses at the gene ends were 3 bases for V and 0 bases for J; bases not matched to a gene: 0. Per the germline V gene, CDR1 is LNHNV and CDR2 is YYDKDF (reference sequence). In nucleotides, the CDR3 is TGTGCCACCAGCAGGGACAGGGCGAACACCGGGGAGCTGTTTTTT. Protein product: CATSRDRANTGELFF.

CDR3 amino acids: CASSDSGTSGSIWGEQYF. The DNA of the CDR3 is TGTGCCAGCAGTGACTCGGGGACTAGCGGGAGTATTTGGGGCGAGCAGTACTTC. V usage is TRBV6-4 and J usage is TRBJ2-7, with TRBD2 matching over 14 bases. Per the germline V gene, CDR1 is MRHNA and CDR2 is SNTAGT. This CDR3 contains 18 residues. Trimming at V came to 0 bases and at J to 6 bases, leaving 10 bases not matched to a gene.

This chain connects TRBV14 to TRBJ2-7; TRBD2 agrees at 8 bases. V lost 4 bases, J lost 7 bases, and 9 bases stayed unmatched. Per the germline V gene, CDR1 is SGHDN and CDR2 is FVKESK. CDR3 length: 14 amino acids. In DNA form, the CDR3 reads TGTGCCAGCAGCCTCTTTGGTAGCGGGAAGGAGCAGTACTTC. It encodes CASSLFGSGKEQYF.

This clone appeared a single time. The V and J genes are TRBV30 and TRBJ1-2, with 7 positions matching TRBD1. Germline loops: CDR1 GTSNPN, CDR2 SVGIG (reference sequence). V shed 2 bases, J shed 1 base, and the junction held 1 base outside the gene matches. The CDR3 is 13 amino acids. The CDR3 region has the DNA TGTGCCTGGAGTCGACAGGGTAACTATGGCTACACCTTC. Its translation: CAWSRQGNYGYTF.

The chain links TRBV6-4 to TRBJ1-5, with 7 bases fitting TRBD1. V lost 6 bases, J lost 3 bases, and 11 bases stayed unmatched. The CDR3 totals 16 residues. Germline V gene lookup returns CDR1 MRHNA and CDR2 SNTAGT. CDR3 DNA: TGTGCCAGCAGGGCACTTCAGGGGGTTCTCAATCAGCCCCAGCATTTT. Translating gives CASRALQGVLNQPQHF.

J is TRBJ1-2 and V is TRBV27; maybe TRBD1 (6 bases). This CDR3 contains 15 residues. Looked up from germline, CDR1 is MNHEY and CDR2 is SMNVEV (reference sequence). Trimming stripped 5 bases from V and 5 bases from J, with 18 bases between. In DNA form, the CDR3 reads TGTGCCAGCAGTGCCTACAGGGCTCCTAGGTATGGCTACACCTTC. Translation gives CASSAYRAPRYGYTF.

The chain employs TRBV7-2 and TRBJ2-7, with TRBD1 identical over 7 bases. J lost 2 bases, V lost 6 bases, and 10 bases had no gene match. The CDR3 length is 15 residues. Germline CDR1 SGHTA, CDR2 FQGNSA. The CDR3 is CASRPDRVTPYEQYF. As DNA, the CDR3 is TGTGCCAGCAGACCAGACAGGGTCACACCCTACGAGCAGTACTTC.

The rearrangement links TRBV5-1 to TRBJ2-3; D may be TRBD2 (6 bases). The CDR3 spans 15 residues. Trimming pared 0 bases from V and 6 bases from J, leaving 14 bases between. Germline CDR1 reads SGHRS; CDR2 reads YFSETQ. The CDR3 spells CASSLASSGRDTQYF. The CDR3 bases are TGCGCCAGCAGCTTGGCCAGTAGCGGAAGGGATACGCAGTATTTT.

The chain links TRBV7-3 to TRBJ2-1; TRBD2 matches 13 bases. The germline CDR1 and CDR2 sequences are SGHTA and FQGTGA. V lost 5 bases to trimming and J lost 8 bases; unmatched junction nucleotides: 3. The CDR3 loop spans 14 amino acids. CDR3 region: CASSRTSGSDEQFF. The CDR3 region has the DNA TGTGCCAGCAGCCGGACTAGCGGGAGCGATGAGCAGTTCTTC.

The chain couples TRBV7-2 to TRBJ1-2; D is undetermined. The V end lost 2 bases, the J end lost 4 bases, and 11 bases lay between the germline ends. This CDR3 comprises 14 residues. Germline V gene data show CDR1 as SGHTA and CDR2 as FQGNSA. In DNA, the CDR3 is TGTGCCAGCAGCTTAAGAGAGAACCTCTATGGCTACACCTTC. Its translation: CASSLRENLYGYTF.

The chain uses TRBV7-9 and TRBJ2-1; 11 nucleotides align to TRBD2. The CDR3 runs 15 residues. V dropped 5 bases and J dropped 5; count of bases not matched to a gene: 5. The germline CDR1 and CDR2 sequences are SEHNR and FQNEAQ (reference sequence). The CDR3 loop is CASSIPSGRNNEQFF. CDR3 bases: TGTGCCAGCAGCATCCCTAGCGGGAGGAACAATGAGCAGTTCTTC.

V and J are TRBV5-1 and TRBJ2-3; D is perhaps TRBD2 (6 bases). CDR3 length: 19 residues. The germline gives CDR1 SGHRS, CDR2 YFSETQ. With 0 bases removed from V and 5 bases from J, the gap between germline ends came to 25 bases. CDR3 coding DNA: TGCGCCAGCAGCTTGGCCCGACGACATTTAGCGGAGGGGATAGATACGCAGTATTTT. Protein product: CASSLARRHLAEGIDTQYF. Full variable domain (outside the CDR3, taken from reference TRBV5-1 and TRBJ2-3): KAGVTQTPRYLIKTRGQQVTLSCSPISGHRSVSWYQQTPGQGLQFLFEYFSETQRNKGNFPGRFSGRQFSNSRSEMNVSTLELGDSALYLCASSLARRHLAEGIDTQYFGPGTRLTVL.

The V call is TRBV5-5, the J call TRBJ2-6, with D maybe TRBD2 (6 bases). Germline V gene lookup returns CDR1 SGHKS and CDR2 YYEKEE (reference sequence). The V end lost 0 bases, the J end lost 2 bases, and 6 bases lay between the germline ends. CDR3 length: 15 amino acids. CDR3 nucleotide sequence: TGTGCCAGCAGCTTGGGCGGGGCTGGGGCCAACGTCCTGACTTTC. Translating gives CASSLGGAGANVLTF.

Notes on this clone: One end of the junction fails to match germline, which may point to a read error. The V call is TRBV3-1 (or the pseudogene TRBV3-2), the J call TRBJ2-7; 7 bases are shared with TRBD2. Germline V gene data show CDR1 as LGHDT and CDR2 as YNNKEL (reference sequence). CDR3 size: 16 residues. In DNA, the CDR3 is TGTGCCAGCAGCCCCCCTAGCGGTGGGAGAACATCTAGACCTAACTTC. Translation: CASSPPSGGRTSRPNF.

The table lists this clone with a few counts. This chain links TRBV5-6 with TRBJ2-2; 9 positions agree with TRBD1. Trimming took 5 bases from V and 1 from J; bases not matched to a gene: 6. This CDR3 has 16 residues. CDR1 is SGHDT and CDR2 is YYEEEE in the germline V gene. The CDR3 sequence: CASSRTGVENTGELFF. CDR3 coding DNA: TGTGCCAGCAGTCGGACAGGGGTGGAGAACACCGGGGAGCTGTTTTTT. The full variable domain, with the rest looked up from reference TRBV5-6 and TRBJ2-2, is DAGVTQSPTHLIKTRGQQVTLRCSPKSGHDTVSWYQQALGQGPQFIFQYYEEEERQRGNFPDRFSGHQFPNYSSELNVNALLLGDSALYLCASSRTGVENTGELFFGEGSRLTVL.

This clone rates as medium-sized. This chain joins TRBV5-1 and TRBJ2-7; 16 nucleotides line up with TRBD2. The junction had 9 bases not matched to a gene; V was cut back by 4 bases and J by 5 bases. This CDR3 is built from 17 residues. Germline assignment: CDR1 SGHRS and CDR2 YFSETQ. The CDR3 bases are TGCGCCAGCAGCCGGGGGCCGGGACTAGCGGGAGGGCACGAGCAGTACTTC. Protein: CASSRGPGLAGGHEQYF.